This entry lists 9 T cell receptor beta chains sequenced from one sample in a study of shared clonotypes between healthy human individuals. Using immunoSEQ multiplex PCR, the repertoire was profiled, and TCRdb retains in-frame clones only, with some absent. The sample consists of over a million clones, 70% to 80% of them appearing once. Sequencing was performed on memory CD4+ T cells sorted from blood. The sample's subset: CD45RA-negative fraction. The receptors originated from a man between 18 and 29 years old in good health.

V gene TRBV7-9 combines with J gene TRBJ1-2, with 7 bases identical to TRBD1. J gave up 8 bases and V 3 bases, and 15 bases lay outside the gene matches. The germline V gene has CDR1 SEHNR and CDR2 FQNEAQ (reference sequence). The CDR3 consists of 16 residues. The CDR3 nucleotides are TGTGCCAGCAGCTTGGGGCATGGGACAGCGGAGGGAGGCTACACCTTC. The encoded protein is CASSLGHGTAEGGYTF.

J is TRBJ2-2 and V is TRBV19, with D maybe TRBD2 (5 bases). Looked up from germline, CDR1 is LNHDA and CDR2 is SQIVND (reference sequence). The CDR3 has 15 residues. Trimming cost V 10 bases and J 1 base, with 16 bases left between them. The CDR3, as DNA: TGTGCCACCCGCGTGTCTGCGGGGAACACCGGGGAGCTGTTTTTT. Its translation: CATRVSAGNTGELFF.

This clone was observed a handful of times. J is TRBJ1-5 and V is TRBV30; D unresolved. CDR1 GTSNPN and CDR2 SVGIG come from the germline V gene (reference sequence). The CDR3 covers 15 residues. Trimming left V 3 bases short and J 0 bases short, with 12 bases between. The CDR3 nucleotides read TGTGCCTGGAGGTCCGGCAGTTATAGCAATCAGCCCCAGCATTTT. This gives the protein CAWRSGSYSNQPQHF.

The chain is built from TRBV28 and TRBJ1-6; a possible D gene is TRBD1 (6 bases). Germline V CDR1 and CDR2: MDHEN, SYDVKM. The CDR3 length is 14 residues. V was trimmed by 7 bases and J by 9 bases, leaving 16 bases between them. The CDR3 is CASTRRGGSSPLHF. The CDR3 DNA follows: TGTGCCAGCACCCGAAGAGGGGGAAGTTCACCCCTCCACTTT.

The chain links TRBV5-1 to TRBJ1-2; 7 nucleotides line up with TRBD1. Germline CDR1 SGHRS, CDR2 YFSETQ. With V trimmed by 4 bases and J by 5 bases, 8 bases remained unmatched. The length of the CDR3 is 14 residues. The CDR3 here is CASSPGTERYGYTF. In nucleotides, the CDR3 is TGCGCCAGCAGCCCGGGGACAGAACGGTATGGCTACACCTTC. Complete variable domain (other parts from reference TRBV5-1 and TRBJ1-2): KAGVTQTPRYLIKTRGQQVTLSCSPISGHRSVSWYQQTPGQGLQFLFEYFSETQRNKGNFPGRFSGRQFSNSRSEMNVSTLELGDSALYLCASSPGTERYGYTFGSGTRLTVV.

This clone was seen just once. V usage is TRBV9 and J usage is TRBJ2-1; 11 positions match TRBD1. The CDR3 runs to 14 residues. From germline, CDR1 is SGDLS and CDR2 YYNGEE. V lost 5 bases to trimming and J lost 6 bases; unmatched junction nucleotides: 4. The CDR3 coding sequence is TGTGCCAGCAGAGGGACAGGGGGACCCAATGAGCAGTTCTTC. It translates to CASRGTGGPNEQFF.

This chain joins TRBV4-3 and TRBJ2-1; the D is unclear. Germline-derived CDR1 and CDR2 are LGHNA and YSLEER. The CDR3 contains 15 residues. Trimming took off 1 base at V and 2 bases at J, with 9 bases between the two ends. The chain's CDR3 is CASSQVSFAYNEQFF. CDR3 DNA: TGCGCCAGCAGCCAAGTTTCTTTCGCCTACAATGAGCAGTTCTTC.

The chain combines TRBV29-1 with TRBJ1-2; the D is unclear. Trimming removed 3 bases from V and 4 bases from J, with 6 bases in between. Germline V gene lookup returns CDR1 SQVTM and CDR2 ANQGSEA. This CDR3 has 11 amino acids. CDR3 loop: CSVEQSYGYTF. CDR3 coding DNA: TGCAGCGTTGAGCAATCCTATGGCTACACCTTC.

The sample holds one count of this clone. The CDR3 spells CASSLDRSFNQPQHF. The CDR3 bases are TGTGCCAGCAGCTTGGACAGATCCTTCAATCAGCCCCAGCATTTT. The chain recombines TRBV11-2 with TRBJ1-5, with D possibly matching TRBD1 (6 bases). The CDR3 covers 15 residues. With 3 bases removed from V and 3 bases from J, the gap between germline ends came to 12 bases. The germline V gene encodes CDR1 SGHAT and CDR2 FQNNGV.